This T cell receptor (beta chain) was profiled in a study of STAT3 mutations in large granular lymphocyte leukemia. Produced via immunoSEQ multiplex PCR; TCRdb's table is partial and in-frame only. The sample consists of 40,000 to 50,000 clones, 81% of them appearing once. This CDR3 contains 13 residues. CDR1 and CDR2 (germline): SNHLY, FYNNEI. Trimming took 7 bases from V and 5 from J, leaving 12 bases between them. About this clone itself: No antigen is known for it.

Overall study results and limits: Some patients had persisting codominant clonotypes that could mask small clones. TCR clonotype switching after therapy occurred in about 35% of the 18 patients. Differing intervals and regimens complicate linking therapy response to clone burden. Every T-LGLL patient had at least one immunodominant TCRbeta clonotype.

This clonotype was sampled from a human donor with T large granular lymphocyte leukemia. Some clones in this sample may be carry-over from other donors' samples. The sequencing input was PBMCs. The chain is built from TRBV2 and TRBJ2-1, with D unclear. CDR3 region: CASTLLENNEQFF. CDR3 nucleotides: TGTGCCAGCACTCTTCTAGAAAACAATGAGCAGTTCTTC.